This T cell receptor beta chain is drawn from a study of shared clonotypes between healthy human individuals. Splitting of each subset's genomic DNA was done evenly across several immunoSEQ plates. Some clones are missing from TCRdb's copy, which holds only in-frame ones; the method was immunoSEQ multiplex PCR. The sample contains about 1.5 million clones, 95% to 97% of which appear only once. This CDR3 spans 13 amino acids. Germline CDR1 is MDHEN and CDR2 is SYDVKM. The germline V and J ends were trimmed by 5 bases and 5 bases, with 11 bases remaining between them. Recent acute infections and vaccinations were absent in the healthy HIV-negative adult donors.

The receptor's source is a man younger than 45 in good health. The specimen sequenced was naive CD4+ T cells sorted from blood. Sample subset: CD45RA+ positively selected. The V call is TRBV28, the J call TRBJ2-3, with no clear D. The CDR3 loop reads CASSPSRLDTQYF. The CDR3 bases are TGTGCCAGCAGTCCCTCTAGGTTAGATACGCAGTATTTT.